This T cell receptor beta chain was obtained from a study of beta chain features in type 1 diabetes. Study information: Cells sorted and examined across all samples totaled approximately 100,000,000.

In this sample, this clone turned up a few times. What it binds is not known. Reverse transcription of all isolated RNA meant that expressed TCRB transcripts were sequenced. The assay was immunoSEQ multiplex PCR, and TCRdb's table has in-frame clones only and misses some. The table has 810,000 or so clones, roughly a sixth seen once. Trimming pared 8 bases from V and 1 base from J, leaving 20 bases between. This CDR3 region has 16 residues. From germline, CDR1 is SNHLY and CDR2 FYNNEI. Whole-study findings and limits: Cells with high TCR expression could be over-represented when cDNA is sequenced.

This chain uses TRBV2 with TRBJ1-1; TRBD1 might be the D (6 bases). The receptor comes from a young woman in good health. Material for sequencing was naive CD4+ T cells from blood. This CDR3 reads CASGVAAGAPNTEAFF. CDR3 bases: TGTGCCAGCGGGGTTGCGGCAGGGGCCCCGAACACTGAAGCTTTCTTT.